Listed below are T cell receptor beta chains from one sample, sequenced in a study of Ad26.COV2.S vaccination and SARS-CoV-2 variants. The method was immunoSEQ multiplex PCR; TCRdb's version includes in-frame clones alone and lacks a portion of them. The sample includes hundreds of thousands of clones, roughly 84% seen only once; the top ten take about 3.4%. The sequences come from peripheral blood, collected in a trial of Ad26.COV2.S vaccine versus placebo. These receptors originate from a person between 18 and 65 years old who received the Ad26.COV2.S COVID-19 vaccine or a placebo. CDR3s include the opening cysteine and the closing phenylalanine or tryptophan. Each record gives: J gene, V gene, CDR3 protein.

>TRBJ1-1|TRBV5-1
CASSLVWGLNTEAFF
>TRBJ2-5|TRBV2
CASSPRRGGETQYF
>TRBJ2-1|TRBV19
CASSMRTANNEQFF
>TRBJ2-1|TRBV7-7
CASSLQDREGNEQFF
>TRBJ2-7|TRBV29-1
CSVAAKIPYEQYF
>TRBJ2-1|TRBV27
CASSLLDDNEQFF
>TRBJ1-6|TRBV12-3/TRBV12-4
CASKQGGSPLHF
>TRBJ2-5|TRBV7-6
CASSLEQYQETQYF
>TRBJ1-2|TRBV6-6
CASSPNRGASNGYTF
>TRBJ1-3|TRBV11-3
CASVRTGGACGNTIYF
>TRBJ2-3|TRBV18
CASSGQGRTDTQYF
>TRBJ1-1|TRBV4-3
CASSQAGPTEAFF
>TRBJ2-1|TRBV27
CASSNTGGPPMQFF
>TRBJ1-4|TRBV4-3
CASSQDWTATATNEKLFF
>TRBJ2-7|TRBV4-1
CASSQVEGDEQYF
>TRBJ2-3|TRBV7-2
CASSKRTSGGVADTQYF
>TRBJ2-1|TRBV24-1
CATSVGGPSNEQFF
>TRBJ2-1|TRBV28
CASRIYQGAEQFF
>TRBJ2-5|TRBV5-1
CASRMGGSETQYF
>TRBJ2-1|TRBV5-1
CASSSAGGRTTNEQFF
>TRBJ2-7|TRBV2
CACSAREQYF
>TRBJ1-1|TRBV11-2
CASSFSGPGVTEAFF